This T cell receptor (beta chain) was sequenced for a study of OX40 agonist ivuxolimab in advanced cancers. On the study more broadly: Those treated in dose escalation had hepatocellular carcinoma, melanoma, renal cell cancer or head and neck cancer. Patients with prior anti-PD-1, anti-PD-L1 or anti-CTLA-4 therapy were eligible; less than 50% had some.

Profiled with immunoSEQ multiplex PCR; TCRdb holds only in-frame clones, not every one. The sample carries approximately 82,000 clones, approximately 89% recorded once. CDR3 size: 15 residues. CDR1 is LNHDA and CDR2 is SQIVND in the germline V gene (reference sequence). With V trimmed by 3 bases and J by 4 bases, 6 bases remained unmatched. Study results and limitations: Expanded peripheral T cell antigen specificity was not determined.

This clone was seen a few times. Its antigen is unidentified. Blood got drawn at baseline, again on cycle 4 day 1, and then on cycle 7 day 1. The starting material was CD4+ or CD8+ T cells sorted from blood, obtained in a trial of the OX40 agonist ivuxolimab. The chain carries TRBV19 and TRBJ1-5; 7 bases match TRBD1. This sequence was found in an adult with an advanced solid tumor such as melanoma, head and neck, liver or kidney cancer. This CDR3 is CASSIGSGGNQPQHF. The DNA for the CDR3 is TGTGCCAGTAGTATCGGATCAGGGGGTAATCAGCCCCAGCATTTT.